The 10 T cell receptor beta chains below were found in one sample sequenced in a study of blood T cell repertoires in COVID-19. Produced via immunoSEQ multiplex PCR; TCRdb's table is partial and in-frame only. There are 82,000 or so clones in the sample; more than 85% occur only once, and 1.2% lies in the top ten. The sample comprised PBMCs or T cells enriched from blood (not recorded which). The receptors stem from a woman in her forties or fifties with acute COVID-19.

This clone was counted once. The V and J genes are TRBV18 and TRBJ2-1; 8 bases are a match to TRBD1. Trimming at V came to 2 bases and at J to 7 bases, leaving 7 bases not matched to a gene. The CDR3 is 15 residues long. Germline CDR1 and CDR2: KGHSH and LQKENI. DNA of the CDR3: TGTGCCAGCTCACCAGAGGTACAGGGGGGAAATGAGCAGTTCTTC. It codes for CASSPEVQGGNEQFF. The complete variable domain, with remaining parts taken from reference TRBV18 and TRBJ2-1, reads NAGVMQNPRHLVRRRGQEARLRCSPMKGHSHVYWYRQLPEEGLKFMVYLQKENIIDESGMPKERFSAEFPKEGPSILRIQQVVRGDSAAYFCASSPEVQGGNEQFFGPGTRLTVL.

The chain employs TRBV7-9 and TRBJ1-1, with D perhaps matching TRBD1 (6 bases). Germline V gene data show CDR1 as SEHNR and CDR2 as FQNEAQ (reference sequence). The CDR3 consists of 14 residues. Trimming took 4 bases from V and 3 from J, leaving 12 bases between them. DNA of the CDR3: TGTGCCAGCAGCTGGGACATATGGGACACTGAAGCTTTCTTT. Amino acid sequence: CASSWDIWDTEAFF.

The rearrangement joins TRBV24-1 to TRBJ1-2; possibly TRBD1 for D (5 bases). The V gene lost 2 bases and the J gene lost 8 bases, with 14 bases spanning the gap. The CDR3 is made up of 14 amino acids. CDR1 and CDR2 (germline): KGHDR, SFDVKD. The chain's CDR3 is CATSDYPQVEGYTF. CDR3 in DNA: TGTGCCACCAGTGATTACCCACAGGTTGAAGGCTACACCTTC.

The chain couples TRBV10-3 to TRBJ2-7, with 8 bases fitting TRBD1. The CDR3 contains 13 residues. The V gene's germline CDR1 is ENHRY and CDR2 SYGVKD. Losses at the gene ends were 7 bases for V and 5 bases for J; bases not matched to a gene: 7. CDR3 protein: CAITKTGDNEQYF. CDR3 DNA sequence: TGTGCCATCACAAAGACAGGGGACAACGAGCAGTACTTC.

CDR3 bases: TGTGCCAGCAGCCCCTGGACTAGCCCAGATACGCAGTATTTT. It specifies CASSPWTSPDTQYF. This chain joins TRBV5-4 and TRBJ2-3; 8 bases map to TRBD2. Germline trimming cut 4 bases from V and 4 bases from J; bases unmatched to any gene: 5. Germline CDR1 is SGHNT and CDR2 is YYREEE (reference sequence). The CDR3 totals 14 residues.

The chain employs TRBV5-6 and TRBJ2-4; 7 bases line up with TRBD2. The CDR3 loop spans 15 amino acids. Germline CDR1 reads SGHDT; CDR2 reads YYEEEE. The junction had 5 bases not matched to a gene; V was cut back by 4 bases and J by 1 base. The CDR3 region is CASSPLLAAKNIQYF. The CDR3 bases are TGTGCCAGCAGCCCACTACTAGCGGCCAAAAACATTCAGTACTTC.

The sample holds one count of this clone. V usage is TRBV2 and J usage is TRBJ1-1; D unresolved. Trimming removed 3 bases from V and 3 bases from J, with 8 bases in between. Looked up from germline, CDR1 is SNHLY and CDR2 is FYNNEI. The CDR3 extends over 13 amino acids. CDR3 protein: CASSDPGHTEAFF. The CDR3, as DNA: TGTGCCAGCAGTGACCCGGGTCACACTGAAGCTTTCTTT.

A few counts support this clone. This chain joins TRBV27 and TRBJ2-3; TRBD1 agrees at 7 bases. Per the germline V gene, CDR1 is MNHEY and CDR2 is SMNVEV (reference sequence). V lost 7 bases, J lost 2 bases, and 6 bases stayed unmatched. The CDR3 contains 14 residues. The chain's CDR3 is CASKEGTATDTQYF. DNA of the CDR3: TGTGCCAGCAAGGAAGGGACAGCCACAGATACGCAGTATTTT.

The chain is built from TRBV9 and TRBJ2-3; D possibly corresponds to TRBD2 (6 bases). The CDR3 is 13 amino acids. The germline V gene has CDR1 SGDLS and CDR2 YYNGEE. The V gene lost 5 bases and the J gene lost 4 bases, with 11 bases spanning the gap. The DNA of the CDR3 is TGTGCCAGCAGTATTAGCGGACCAGATACGCAGTATTTT. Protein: CASSISGPDTQYF.

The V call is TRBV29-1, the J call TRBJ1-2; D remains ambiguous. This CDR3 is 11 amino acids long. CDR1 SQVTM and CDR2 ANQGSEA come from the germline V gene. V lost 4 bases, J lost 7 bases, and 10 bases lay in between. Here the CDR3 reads CSVVGGFGYTF. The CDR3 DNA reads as TGCAGCGTTGTGGGAGGCTTTGGCTACACCTTC.